These T cell receptor beta chains were read from a single sample in a study of blood T cell repertoires in COVID-19. TCRdb's copy holds only in-frame clones and misses some; the assay was immunoSEQ multiplex PCR. The sample yields tens of thousands of clones, roughly 80% seen once. Sequences were obtained from PBMCs or T cells enriched from blood (not recorded which). The receptors come from a woman aged 35 to 49 with acute COVID-19. Both conserved end residues are part of each CDR3. The D gene is left open where the match is weak. Part of the rows lack a size; the others show once, few, many or a class for expanded clones.

D gene	clone size	V gene	J gene	CDR3 DNA	CDR3 protein
TRBD1	-	TRBV18	TRBJ1-1	TGTGCCAGCAGCACCGGACAGGGGAACACTGAAGCTTTCTTT	CASSTGQGNTEAFF
-	-	TRBV6-4	TRBJ1-6	TGTGCCAGTCAAGCGGACAGATTCAATTCACCCCTCCACTTT	CASQADRFNSPLHF
TRBD2	-	TRBV11-3	TRBJ2-1	TGTGCCAGCAGCTTGGGGAGGGCCTACAATGAGCAGTTCTTC	CASSLGRAYNEQFF
TRBD2	-	TRBV5-1	TRBJ2-7	TGCGCCAGCAGCATGGACGGGAGGGCCTCAAACGAGCAGTACTTC	CASSMDGRASNEQYF
-	-	TRBV19	TRBJ1-4	TGTGCCAGTAGACAGGGCAATGAAAAACTGTTTTTT	CASRQGNEKLFF
TRBD1	-	TRBV19	TRBJ2-1	TGTGCCAGACCGGGACAGTTCTACAATGAGCAGTTCTTC	CARPGQFYNEQFF
-	once	TRBV12-3/TRBV12-4	TRBJ1-5	TGTGCCAGCAGGGGGGAGGGTGCTCAGCCCCAGCATTTT	CASRGEGAQPQHF
-	-	TRBV6-5	TRBJ2-3	TGTGCCAGCGGGGTCTCCGGGAGAGTCACAGATACGCAGTATTTT	CASGVSGRVTDTQYF
-	once	TRBV24-1	TRBJ2-5	TGTGCCACCAGTGATTTAGAGTCCGCGGAGACCCAGTACTTC	CATSDLESAETQYF
-	-	TRBV7-8	TRBJ1-2	TGTGCCAGCAGCTTGGTTCGATTGACACCCGCTAACTATGGCTACACCTTC	CASSLVRLTPANYGYTF
TRBD1	-	TRBV12-3/TRBV12-4	TRBJ1-2	TGTGCCATCTCGCGGGACAGGGATGGCTACACCTTC	CAISRDRDGYTF
TRBD2	-	TRBV28	TRBJ2-7	TGTGCCAGCAAAACCCAGGGCCTAGCGGGGAGATTTTACGAGCAGTACTTC	CASKTQGLAGRFYEQYF
-	-	TRBV19	TRBJ1-1	TGTGCCAGTAGTATAGCCCGGGGGGCAGCTGAAGCTTTCTTT	CASSIARGAAEAFF
-	-	TRBV7-3	TRBJ1-2	TGTGCCAGCAGCCCGGGACTCTCCAACTATGGCTACACCTTC	CASSPGLSNYGYTF
-	-	TRBV15	TRBJ1-5	TGTGCCACCAGCAACGGTTTAAGGGAGGGGAATCAGCCCCAGCATTTT	CATSNGLREGNQPQHF
-	-	TRBV2	TRBJ2-6	TGTGCCAGCAGTGAACGGGGTACAGGGGGGGCCAACGTCCTGACTTTC	CASSERGTGGANVLTF
TRBD2	-	TRBV28	TRBJ2-2	TGTGCCAGCAGTCCCGGTCCGACTAGCGGGGCCGCGAACACCGGGGAGCTGTTTTTT	CASSPGPTSGAANTGELFF
-	-	TRBV13	TRBJ1-4	TGTGCCAGCAGCTTCAGGAATGAAAAACTGTTTTTT	CASSFRNEKLFF
TRBD1	-	TRBV18	TRBJ2-2	TGTGCCAGCTCACCACGGAGGCAGGGGGCCGACACCGGGGAGCTGTTTTTT	CASSPRRQGADTGELFF
TRBD1	-	TRBV5-1	TRBJ2-2	TGCGCCAGCAGCTTGCGGCCGTCGGACAGGGCGAACACCGGGGAGCTGTTTTTT	CASSLRPSDRANTGELFF
-	-	TRBV19	TRBJ2-7	TGTGCCAGTAGTATAGCGGCAGGGCCTTCCTACGAGCAGTACTTC	CASSIAAGPSYEQYF
TRBD1	-	TRBV28	TRBJ2-7	TGTGCCAGCAGTTTCGGGACAGGGGTCGACTACGAGCAGTACTTC	CASSFGTGVDYEQYF
TRBD1	-	TRBV24-1	TRBJ1-1	TGTGCCACCAGTGACCGGGACAGGGGTGAAGCTTTCTTT	CATSDRDRGEAFF
-	once	TRBV7-9	TRBJ2-1	TGTGCCAGCAGCTTAGAGGTGGCGGGGGCTGAGCAGTTCTTC	CASSLEVAGAEQFF
TRBD2	-	TRBV6-6	TRBJ2-1	TGTGCCAGCAGTTACACAGCGGGAGGGGTAAACAATGAGCAGTTCTTC	CASSYTAGGVNNEQFF
TRBD2	-	TRBV24-1	TRBJ2-5	TGTGCCACCAGTTATAGCGGGGGGAAACAAGAGACCCAGTACTTC	CATSYSGGKQETQYF
-	-	TRBV7-8	TRBJ1-4	TGTGCCAGCAGCTCCCGTGAAAAACTGTTTTTT	CASSSREKLFF
TRBD2	few	TRBV20-1	TRBJ2-5	TGCAGTGCTAGTCGACTAGCGGGGGGTACCCAGTACTTC	CSASRLAGGTQYF
-	-	TRBV27	TRBJ2-1	TGTGCCAGCAGTTTATCAAGGGGGTACAATGAGCAGTTCTTC	CASSLSRGYNEQFF